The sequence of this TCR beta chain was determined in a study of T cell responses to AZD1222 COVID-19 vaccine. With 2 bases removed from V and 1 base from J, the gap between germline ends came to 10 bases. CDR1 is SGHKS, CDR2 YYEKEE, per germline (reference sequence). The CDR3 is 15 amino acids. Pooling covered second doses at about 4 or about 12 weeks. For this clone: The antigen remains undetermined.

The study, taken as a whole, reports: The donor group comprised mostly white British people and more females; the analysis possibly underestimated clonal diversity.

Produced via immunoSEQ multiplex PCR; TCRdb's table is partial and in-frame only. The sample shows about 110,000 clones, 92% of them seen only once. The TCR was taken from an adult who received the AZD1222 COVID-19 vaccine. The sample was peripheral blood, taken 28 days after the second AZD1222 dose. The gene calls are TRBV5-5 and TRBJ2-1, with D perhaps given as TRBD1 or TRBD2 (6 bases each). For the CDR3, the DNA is TGTGCCAGCAGCTTCGGGGGCGCATCCTACAATGAGCAGTTCTTC. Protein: CASSFGGASYNEQFF.